These 30 T cell receptor beta chains originate from one sample sequenced in a study of blood T cell repertoires in COVID-19. TCRdb keeps only in-frame clones here, not all; method: immunoSEQ multiplex PCR. The profile shows roughly 180,000 clones, roughly 85% of them singletons. Sequencing was performed on PBMCs or T cells enriched from blood (not recorded which). These receptors originate from a man in his sixties who had recovered from COVID-19.

The chain has TRBV28 and TRBJ2-6; possible D gene TRBD1, 6 bases. This CDR3 has 16 residues. Trimming pared 6 bases from V and 4 bases from J, leaving 16 bases between. CDR1 is MDHEN and CDR2 is SYDVKM in the germline V gene. CDR3 sequence reads: CASRPTGYAGANVLTF. The CDR3 DNA follows: TGTGCCAGCAGGCCCACAGGGTACGCCGGGGCCAACGTCCTGACTTTC.

The rearrangement links TRBV30 to TRBJ1-6, with 7 bases matching TRBD1. Trimming at V came to 4 bases and at J to 10 bases, leaving 10 bases not matched to a gene. From germline, CDR1 is GTSNPN and CDR2 SVGIG (reference sequence). The CDR3 spans 14 residues. The CDR3 reads CAWTNRGPISPLHF. DNA for the CDR3: TGTGCCTGGACTAACAGGGGCCCCATATCACCCCTCCACTTT.

This chain joins TRBV27 and TRBJ2-1; 9 bases map to TRBD1. Germline V gene sequence: CDR1 MNHEY, CDR2 SMNVEV (reference sequence). The CDR3 is 15 residues long. The J segment lost 4 bases and the V segment lost 3 bases, leaving 4 bases of the junction unmatched. CDR3 protein: CASSFSDRGYNEQFF. CDR3 sequence (DNA): TGTGCCAGCAGTTTTAGCGACAGGGGGTACAATGAGCAGTTCTTC.

The chain joins TRBV7-3 to TRBJ1-4; D remains ambiguous. Germline CDR1 is SGHTA and CDR2 is FQGTGA. Trimming pared 5 bases from V and 0 bases from J, leaving 10 bases between. The CDR3 totals 15 residues. CDR3 region: CASSPSITTNEKLFF. The DNA of the CDR3 is TGTGCCAGCAGCCCATCCATCACAACTAATGAAAAACTGTTTTTT.

V usage is TRBV10-3 and J usage is TRBJ2-1, with 7 nucleotides matching TRBD1. The CDR3 consists of 17 residues. Germline CDR1 is ENHRY and CDR2 is SYGVKD. Germline trimming cut 2 bases from V and 3 bases from J; bases unmatched to any gene: 10. Written as DNA, the CDR3 is TGTGCCATCAGTGAGCTTCCTCCGGGACAGAACTACAATGAGCAGTTCTTC. It is translated as CAISELPPGQNYNEQFF.

The J gene is TRBJ1-5, the V gene TRBV24-1; 8 bases align to TRBD1. This CDR3 is built from 15 residues. V dropped 11 bases and J dropped 2; count of bases not matched to a gene: 10. Germline lookup yields CDR1 KGHDR and CDR2 SFDVKD. The CDR3 is CAKTTGDDGNQPQHF. CDR3 DNA: TGTGCCAAAACGACAGGGGACGACGGCAATCAGCCCCAGCATTTT.

The chain has TRBV6-5 and TRBJ1-2, with unresolved D. The CDR3 totals 12 residues. Germline CDR1 is MNHEY and CDR2 is SVGAGI. V was cut by 11 bases and J by 2 bases, with 12 bases left in between. CDR3 sequence: CAGQTENYGYTF. The CDR3 nucleotides read TGTGCCGGGCAGACCGAAAACTATGGCTACACCTTC.

The chain combines TRBV4-1 with TRBJ1-3; 9 bases agree with TRBD1. CDR1 is MGHRA, CDR2 YSYEKL, per germline. The V gene end was trimmed by 4 bases and the J gene end by 5 bases; junction bases not matched to a gene: 12. The CDR3 extends over 17 amino acids. The CDR3 protein is CASSPGTGKINRNTIYF. The CDR3 DNA sequence: TGCGCCAGCAGCCCAGGGACAGGGAAGATTAACAGAAACACCATATATTTT.

The chain recombines TRBV11-2 with TRBJ2-7; tentatively, D is TRBD2 (5 bases). V shed 6 bases and J shed 2 bases, with 11 bases lying between them. CDR1 and CDR2 from the germline V gene are SGHAT and FQNNGV. The CDR3 contains 13 residues. CDR3 nucleotides: TGTGCCAGCAGGTGGGCCGGGACCTACGAGCAGTACTTC. It specifies CASRWAGTYEQYF.

This clone showed up just once. This chain connects TRBV7-2 to TRBJ1-1, with unresolved D. The germline V and J ends were trimmed by 4 bases and 1 base, with 4 bases remaining between them. CDR1 is SGHTA, CDR2 FQGNSA, per germline. The CDR3 is 12 residues long. The CDR3 sequence: CASSSKNTEAFF. The CDR3 nucleotides read TGTGCCAGCAGCTCCAAGAACACTGAAGCTTTCTTT.

This chain connects TRBV5-5 to TRBJ2-3; D not certain. This CDR3 region has 14 residues. CDR1 SGHKS and CDR2 YYEKEE come from the germline V gene (reference sequence). The V gene lost 0 bases and the J gene lost 2 bases, with 7 bases spanning the gap. For the CDR3, the DNA is TGTGCCAGCAGCTTGGCAGATCCCACAGATACGCAGTATTTT. Translated, it gives CASSLADPTDTQYF.

The chain has TRBV7-3 and TRBJ1-1; D not resolved. CDR3 length equals 15 residues. The V gene lost 1 base and the J gene lost 3 bases, with 12 bases spanning the gap. Germline CDR1 reads SGHTA; CDR2 reads FQGTGA. The DNA for the CDR3 is TGTGCCAGCAGCTTAAACGCGGGCGGGGACACTGAAGCTTTCTTT. It yields the protein CASSLNAGGDTEAFF.

This rearrangement joins TRBV7-3 to TRBJ2-2, with D tentatively TRBD1 (6 bases). Looked up from germline, CDR1 is SGHTA and CDR2 is FQGTGA. V lost 8 bases and J lost 2, with 9 bases in between. The CDR3 length is 13 residues. This chain's CDR3 is CASQGINTGELFF. DNA for the CDR3: TGTGCCAGCCAGGGGATCAACACCGGGGAGCTGTTTTTT.

The chain has TRBV28 and TRBJ1-2; unclear D gene. CDR1 and CDR2 from the germline V gene are MDHEN and SYDVKM. This CDR3 spans 13 amino acids. V lost 6 bases, J lost 3 bases, and 11 bases lay in between. In nucleotides, the CDR3 is TGTGCCAGCAGCGAGGGCAGACACTATGGCTACACCTTC. Encoded protein: CASSEGRHYGYTF.

This clone was counted between two and nine times. This rearrangement joins TRBV5-1 to TRBJ2-3; perhaps TRBD2 as D (6 bases). CDR1 is SGHRS and CDR2 is YFSETQ in the germline V gene. The CDR3 is 15 amino acids. Trimming pared 2 bases from V and 2 bases from J, leaving 12 bases between. CDR3 nucleotides: TGCGCCAGCAGCTTTTCACTAGCTACCACAGATACGCAGTATTTT. Protein sequence: CASSFSLATTDTQYF.

The chain has TRBV9 and TRBJ2-5, with 7 bases that match TRBD2. V shed 0 bases and J 5 bases; nucleotides not matched to a gene: 10. This CDR3 spans 16 amino acids. Germline V gene sequence: CDR1 SGDLS, CDR2 YYNGEE. The CDR3 spells CASSVVSGGPGETQYF. CDR3 sequence (DNA): TGTGCCAGCAGCGTAGTGTCGGGAGGCCCTGGGGAGACCCAGTACTTC.

This chain connects TRBV5-1 to TRBJ2-3, with no clear D. The CDR3 length is 14 residues. Germline CDR1 is SGHRS and CDR2 is YFSETQ. The V and J ends lost 0 bases and 0 bases respectively, with 5 bases between them. CDR3 loop: CASSLGGSTDTQYF. DNA of the CDR3: TGCGCCAGCAGCTTGGGCGGCAGCACAGATACGCAGTATTTT.

V gene TRBV4-1 combines with J gene TRBJ2-7, with TRBD2 identical over 15 bases. With 4 bases clipped from V and 2 bases from J, the junction kept 3 bases outside the gene matches. CDR1 and CDR2 (germline): MGHRA, YSYEKL. This CDR3 spans 16 amino acids. CDR3 bases: TGCGCCAGCAGCCCCTGGACTAGCGGGGGGGCCTACGAGCAGTACTTC. Translating it yields CASSPWTSGGAYEQYF.

The chain carries TRBV5-1 and TRBJ2-6; 7 nucleotides line up with TRBD1. This CDR3 is 15 amino acids long. The germline CDR1 and CDR2 sequences are SGHRS and YFSETQ. V lost 3 bases, J lost 2 bases, and 2 bases stayed unmatched. CDR3 nucleotide sequence: TGCGCCAGCAGCTCCGACAGGGCTGGGGCCAACGTCCTGACTTTC. It codes for CASSSDRAGANVLTF.

The J gene is TRBJ1-1, the V gene TRBV19; tentatively, D is TRBD1 (5 bases). This CDR3 has 14 amino acids. V lost 3 bases to trimming and J lost 3 bases, with 11 bases between them. Germline V gene lookup returns CDR1 LNHDA and CDR2 SQIVND (reference sequence). For the CDR3, the DNA is TGTGCCAGTAGTATGCGGGGGAGGGACACTGAAGCTTTCTTT. Translating gives CASSMRGRDTEAFF.

This clone appeared a few times. The CDR3 DNA reads TGTGCCAGTTCGGGTGTGAGATCCTACGAGCAGTACTTC. Translated, it gives CASSGVRSYEQYF. The chain is built from TRBV19 and TRBJ2-7; D is ambiguous. This CDR3 has 13 amino acids. V lost 8 bases and J 1 base, leaving 12 bases between the germline ends. Per the germline V gene, CDR1 is LNHDA and CDR2 is SQIVND (reference sequence).

This clone has just one count. The CDR3 sequence: CASSLISGGGHYEQYF. The CDR3 DNA reads as TGTGCCAGCAGCTTGATAAGCGGGGGAGGCCATTACGAGCAGTACTTC. J is TRBJ2-7 and V is TRBV11-2, with 8 bases aligning to TRBD2. The trim removed 3 bases at V and 4 bases at J, leaving 11 bases unmatched. This CDR3 contains 16 residues. CDR1 and CDR2 from the germline V gene are SGHAT and FQNNGV.

The V call is TRBV5-1, the J call TRBJ2-7; 9 nucleotides agree with TRBD1. Germline V gene sequence: CDR1 SGHRS, CDR2 YFSETQ. The CDR3 has 15 residues. The J segment lost 1 base and the V segment lost 4 bases, leaving 6 bases of the junction unmatched. CDR3 sequence: CASSPRTGVSYEQYF. The CDR3 nucleotides are TGCGCCAGCAGCCCGAGGACAGGGGTTTCCTACGAGCAGTACTTC.

The chain combines TRBV19 with TRBJ1-5; 11 bases fit TRBD1. Trimming removed 2 bases from V and 1 base from J; junction bases left unmatched: 13. Germline CDR1 is LNHDA and CDR2 is SQIVND (reference sequence). The CDR3 extends over 20 amino acids. The DNA of the CDR3 is TGTGCCAGTAGTATACCGGGGCGGACAGGGGGCTTTATAAGCAATCAGCCCCAGCATTTT. Translating it yields CASSIPGRTGGFISNQPQHF.

The J gene is TRBJ2-1, the V gene TRBV20-1; D is undetermined. CDR1 DFQATT and CDR2 SNEGSKA come from the germline V gene (reference sequence). The V and J ends lost 4 bases and 6 bases respectively, with 7 bases between them. The CDR3 is made up of 11 amino acids. CDR3: CSAKLSNEQFF. CDR3 sequence (DNA): TGCAGTGCTAAATTATCCAATGAGCAGTTCTTC.

V usage is TRBV6-5 and J usage is TRBJ2-7; TRBD1 might be the D (5 bases). Per germline, CDR1 MNHEY and CDR2 SVGAGI. V was clipped by 4 bases and J by 2 bases, with 12 bases between them. The CDR3 length is 14 residues. CDR3 nucleotides: TGTGCCAGCAGTTCCACGGACACCGCCTACGAGCAGTACTTC. It encodes CASSSTDTAYEQYF.

This clone was seen a handful of times. This chain links TRBV3-1 (or the pseudogene TRBV3-2) with TRBJ1-5; D may be TRBD1 (6 bases). The CDR3 sequence is 15 residues long. Germline lookup yields CDR1 LGHDT and CDR2 YNNKEL (reference sequence). The V end was cut by 1 base, the J end by 7 bases, with 14 bases between. The DNA for the CDR3 is TGTGCCAGCAGCCAAGGCGGGGGCAGGGACCAGCCCCAGCATTTT. Protein product: CASSQGGGRDQPQHF.

The chain recombines TRBV28 with TRBJ1-1; D is unclear. The CDR3 sequence is 14 residues long. V dropped 7 bases and J dropped 1 base, with 13 bases sitting between them. Germline V lookup: CDR1 MDHEN, CDR2 SYDVKM. The CDR3 DNA is TGTGCCAGCATCCTAGCGGTTGGGAACACTGAAGCTTTCTTT. Translating it yields CASILAVGNTEAFF.

The V gene is TRBV19, the J gene TRBJ2-5; D remains unclear. The CDR3 length is 13 residues. Trimming removed 5 bases at V and 4 bases at J, with 11 bases between. CDR1 and CDR2 from the germline V gene are LNHDA and SQIVND (reference sequence). The CDR3 loop is CASSPMAGETQYF. CDR3 bases: TGTGCCAGTAGTCCGATGGCAGGAGAGACCCAGTACTTC.

This clone was detected only once. V gene TRBV4-1 combines with J gene TRBJ1-3; no definite D call. The V end was cut by 8 bases, the J end by 0 bases, with 14 bases between. CDR3 length: 15 amino acids. CDR1 is MGHRA and CDR2 is YSYEKL in the germline V gene. The CDR3 DNA sequence: TGCGCCAGCGGTCTCCTACTCCGCTCTGGAAACACCATATATTTT. Its protein product is CASGLLLRSGNTIYF.